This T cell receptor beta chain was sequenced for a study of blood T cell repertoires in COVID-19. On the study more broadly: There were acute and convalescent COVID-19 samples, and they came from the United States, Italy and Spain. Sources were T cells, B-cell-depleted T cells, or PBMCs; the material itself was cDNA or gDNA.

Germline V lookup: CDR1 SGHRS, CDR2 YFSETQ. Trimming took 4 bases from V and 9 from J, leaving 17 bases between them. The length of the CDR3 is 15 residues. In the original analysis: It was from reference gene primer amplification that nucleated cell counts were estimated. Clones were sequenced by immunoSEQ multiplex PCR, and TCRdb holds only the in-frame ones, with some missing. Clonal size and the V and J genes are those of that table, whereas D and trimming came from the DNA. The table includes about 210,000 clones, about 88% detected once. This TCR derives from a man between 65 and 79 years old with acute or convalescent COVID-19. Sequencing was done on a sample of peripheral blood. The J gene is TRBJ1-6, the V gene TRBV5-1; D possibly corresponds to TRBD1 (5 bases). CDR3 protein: CASSPRDLRGSPLHF. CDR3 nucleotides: TGCGCCAGCAGCCCGAGGGACTTAAGGGGTTCACCCCTCCACTTT.